In its sample, the clone carrying this T cell receptor beta chain was seen a few times. This same CDR3 is encoded by further DNA sequences in the sample. Original analysis: Counts of nucleated cells, estimated from reference gene primer amplification, were obtained. Clones were read by immunoSEQ multiplex PCR, and TCRdb kept only the in-frame ones, dropping some. That table supplies the V and J calls and clone size; D and trimming were determined from the DNA. The sample records 90,000 to 120,000 clones, 75% to 90% being singletons. CDR1 is SGHRS and CDR2 is YFSETQ in the germline V gene. This CDR3 contains 15 residues. V gave up 4 bases and J gave up 1 base; unmatched junction bases: 3. These data originate in a study of blood T cell repertoires in COVID-19. Study background: Acute-phase and convalescent COVID-19 samples originated in the United States, Italy and Spain. Sample material is recorded as cDNA or gDNA derived from T cells, B-cell-depleted T cells, or PBMCs.

Specimen: peripheral blood. The sequence derives from a woman at least 80 years old with acute or convalescent COVID-19. The rearrangement joins TRBV5-1 to TRBJ2-7; 12 bases line up with TRBD1. CDR3 nucleotides: TGCGCCAGCAGCCCGGGACAGGGGGCGTCCTACGAGCAGTACTTC. Its protein product is CASSPGQGASYEQYF.